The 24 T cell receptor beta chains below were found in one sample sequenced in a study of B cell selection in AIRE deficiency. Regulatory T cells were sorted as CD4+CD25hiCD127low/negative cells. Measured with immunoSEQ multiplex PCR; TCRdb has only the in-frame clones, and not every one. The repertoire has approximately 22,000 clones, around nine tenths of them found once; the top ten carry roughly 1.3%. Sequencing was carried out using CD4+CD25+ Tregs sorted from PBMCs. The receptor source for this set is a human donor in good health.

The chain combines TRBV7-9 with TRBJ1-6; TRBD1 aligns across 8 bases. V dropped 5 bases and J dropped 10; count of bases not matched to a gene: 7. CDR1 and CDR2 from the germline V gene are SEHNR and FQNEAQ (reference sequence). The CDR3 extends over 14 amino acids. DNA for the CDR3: TGTGCCAGCAGCCAGGGGACAGGAGGCTCACCCCTCCACTTT. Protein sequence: CASSQGTGGSPLHF.

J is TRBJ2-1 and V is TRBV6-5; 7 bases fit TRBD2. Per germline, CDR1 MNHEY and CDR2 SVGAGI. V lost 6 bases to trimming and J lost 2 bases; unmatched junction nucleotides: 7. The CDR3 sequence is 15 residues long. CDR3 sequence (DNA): TGTGCCAGCAGCCCGGGGCTAGCGGCCTACAATGAGCAGTTCTTC. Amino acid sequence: CASSPGLAAYNEQFF.

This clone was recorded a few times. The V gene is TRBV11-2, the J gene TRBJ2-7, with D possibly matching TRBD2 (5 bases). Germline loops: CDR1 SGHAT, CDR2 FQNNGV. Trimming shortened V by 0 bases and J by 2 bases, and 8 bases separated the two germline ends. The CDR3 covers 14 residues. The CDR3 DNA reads TGTGCCAGCAGCTTAGAGGCGAGGGCCTACGAGCAGTACTTC. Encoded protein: CASSLEARAYEQYF.

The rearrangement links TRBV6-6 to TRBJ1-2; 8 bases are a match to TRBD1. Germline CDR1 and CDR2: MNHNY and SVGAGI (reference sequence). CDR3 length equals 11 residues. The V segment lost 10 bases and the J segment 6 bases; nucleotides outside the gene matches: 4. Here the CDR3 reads CATYRGNGYTF. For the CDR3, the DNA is TGTGCCACCTACAGGGGGAATGGCTACACCTTC.

The chain's CDR3 is CASEGQGAGGDTQYF. DNA of the CDR3: TGTGCCAGTGAAGGGCAGGGGGCCGGAGGAGATACGCAGTATTTT. The rearrangement links TRBV19 to TRBJ2-3; 8 bases map to TRBD1. The CDR3 covers 15 residues. CDR1 and CDR2 from the germline V gene are LNHDA and SQIVND (reference sequence). V gave up 8 bases and J gave up 5 bases; unmatched junction bases: 12.

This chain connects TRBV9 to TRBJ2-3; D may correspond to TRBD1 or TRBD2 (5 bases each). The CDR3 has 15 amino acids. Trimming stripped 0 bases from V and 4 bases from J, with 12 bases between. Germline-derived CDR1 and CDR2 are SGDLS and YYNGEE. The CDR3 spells CASSVAGGAADTQYF. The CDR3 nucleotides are TGTGCCAGCAGCGTAGCTGGGGGAGCCGCAGATACGCAGTATTTT.

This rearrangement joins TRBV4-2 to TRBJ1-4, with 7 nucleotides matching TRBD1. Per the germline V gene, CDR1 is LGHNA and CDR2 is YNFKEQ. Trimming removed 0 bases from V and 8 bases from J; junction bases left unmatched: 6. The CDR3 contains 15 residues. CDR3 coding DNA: TGTGCCAGCAGCCAAGATGGTCAGGGGGGAGAAAAACTGTTTTTT. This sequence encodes CASSQDGQGGEKLFF.

The CDR3 loop reads CASSKQGQPQHF. The CDR3 DNA reads TGTGCCAGTAGTAAACAGGGCCAGCCCCAGCATTTT. This chain connects TRBV19 to TRBJ1-5; D perhaps matches TRBD1 (6 bases). The CDR3 loop spans 12 amino acids. The V and J ends lost 4 bases and 7 bases respectively, with 8 bases between them. Germline CDR1 reads LNHDA; CDR2 reads SQIVND (reference sequence).

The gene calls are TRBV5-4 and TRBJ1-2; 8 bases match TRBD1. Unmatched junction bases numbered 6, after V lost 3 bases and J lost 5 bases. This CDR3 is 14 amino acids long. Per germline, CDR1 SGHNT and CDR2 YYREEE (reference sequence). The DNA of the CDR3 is TGTGCCAGCAGCTCTCAGGGGGCAGGGTATGGCTACACCTTC. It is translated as CASSSQGAGYGYTF.

DNA for the CDR3: TGCGCCAGCAGCTCGACGGTACAAGGCTACGAGCAGTACTTC. The encoded protein is CASSSTVQGYEQYF. The chain uses TRBV5-1 and TRBJ2-7; D call uncertain. This CDR3 is built from 14 residues. CDR1 SGHRS and CDR2 YFSETQ come from the germline V gene. Trimming left V 3 bases short and J 3 bases short, with 13 bases between. Full variable domain (outside the CDR3, taken from reference TRBV5-1 and TRBJ2-7): KAGVTQTPRYLIKTRGQQVTLSCSPISGHRSVSWYQQTPGQGLQFLFEYFSETQRNKGNFPGRFSGRQFSNSRSEMNVSTLELGDSALYLCASSSTVQGYEQYFGPGTRLTVT.

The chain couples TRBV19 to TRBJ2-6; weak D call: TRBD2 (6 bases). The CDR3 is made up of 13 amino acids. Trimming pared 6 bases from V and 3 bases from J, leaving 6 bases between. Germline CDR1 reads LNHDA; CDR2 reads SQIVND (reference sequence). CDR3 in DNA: TGTGCCAGTAGGGGAGGTGGGGCCAACGTCCTGACTTTC. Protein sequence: CASRGGGANVLTF.

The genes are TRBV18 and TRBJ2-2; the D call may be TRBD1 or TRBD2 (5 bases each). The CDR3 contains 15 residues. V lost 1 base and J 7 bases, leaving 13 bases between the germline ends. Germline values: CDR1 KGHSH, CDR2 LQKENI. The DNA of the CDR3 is TGTGCCAGCTCACCACGTTCGGGAAGGGGCGGGGAGCTGTTTTTT. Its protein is CASSPRSGRGGELFF. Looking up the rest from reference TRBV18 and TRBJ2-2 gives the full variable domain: NAGVMQNPRHLVRRRGQEARLRCSPMKGHSHVYWYRQLPEEGLKFMVYLQKENIIDESGMPKERFSAEFPKEGPSILRIQQVVRGDSAAYFCASSPRSGRGGELFFGEGSRLTVL.

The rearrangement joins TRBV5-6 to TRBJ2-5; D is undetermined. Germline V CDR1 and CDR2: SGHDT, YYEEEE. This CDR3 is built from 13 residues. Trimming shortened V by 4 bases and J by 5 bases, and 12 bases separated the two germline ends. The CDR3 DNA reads TGTGCCAGCAGCCGGGCGCAGCCGGAGACCCAGTACTTC. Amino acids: CASSRAQPETQYF. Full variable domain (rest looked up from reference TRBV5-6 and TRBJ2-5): DAGVTQSPTHLIKTRGQQVTLRCSPKSGHDTVSWYQQALGQGPQFIFQYYEEEERQRGNFPDRFSGHQFPNYSSELNVNALLLGDSALYLCASSRAQPETQYFGPGTRLLVL.

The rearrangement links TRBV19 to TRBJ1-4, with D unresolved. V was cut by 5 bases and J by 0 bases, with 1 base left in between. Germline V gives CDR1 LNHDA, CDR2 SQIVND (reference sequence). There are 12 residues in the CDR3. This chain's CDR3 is CASSPTNEKLFF. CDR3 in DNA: TGTGCCAGTAGTCCAACTAATGAAAAACTGTTTTTT.

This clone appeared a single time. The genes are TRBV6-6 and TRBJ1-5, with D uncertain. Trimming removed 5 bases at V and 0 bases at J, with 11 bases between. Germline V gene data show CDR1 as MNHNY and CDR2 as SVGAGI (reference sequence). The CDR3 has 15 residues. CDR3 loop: CASSREGSSNQPQHF. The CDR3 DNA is TGTGCCAGCAGTAGGGAGGGATCTAGCAATCAGCCCCAGCATTTT.

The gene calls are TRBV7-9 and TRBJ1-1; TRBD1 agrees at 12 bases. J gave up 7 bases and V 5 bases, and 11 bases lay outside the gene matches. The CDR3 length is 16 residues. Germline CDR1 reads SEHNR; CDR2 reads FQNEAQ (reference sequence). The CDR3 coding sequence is TGTGCCAGCAGCCCAGTTCCGGGACAGGGGGCCGATGAAGCTTTCTTT. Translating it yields CASSPVPGQGADEAFF.

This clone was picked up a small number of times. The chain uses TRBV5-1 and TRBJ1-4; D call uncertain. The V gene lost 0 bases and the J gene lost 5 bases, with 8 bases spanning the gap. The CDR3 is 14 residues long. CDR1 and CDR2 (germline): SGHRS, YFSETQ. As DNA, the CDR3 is TGCGCCAGCAGCTTGGAGAGAGGGAATGAAAAACTGTTTTTT. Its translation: CASSLERGNEKLFF.

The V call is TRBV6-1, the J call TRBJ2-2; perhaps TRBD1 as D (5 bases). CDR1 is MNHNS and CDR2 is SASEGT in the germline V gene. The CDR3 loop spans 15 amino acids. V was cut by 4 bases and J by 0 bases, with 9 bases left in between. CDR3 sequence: CASSAWGSNTGELFF. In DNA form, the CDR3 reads TGTGCCAGCAGTGCTTGGGGCTCGAACACCGGGGAGCTGTTTTTT.

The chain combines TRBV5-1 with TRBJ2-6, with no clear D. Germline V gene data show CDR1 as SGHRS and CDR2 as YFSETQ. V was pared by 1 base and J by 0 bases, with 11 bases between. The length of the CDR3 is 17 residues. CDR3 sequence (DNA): TGCGCCAGCAGCTTGTTCCAGACGAGCTCTGGGGCCAACGTCCTGACTTTC. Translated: CASSLFQTSSGANVLTF.

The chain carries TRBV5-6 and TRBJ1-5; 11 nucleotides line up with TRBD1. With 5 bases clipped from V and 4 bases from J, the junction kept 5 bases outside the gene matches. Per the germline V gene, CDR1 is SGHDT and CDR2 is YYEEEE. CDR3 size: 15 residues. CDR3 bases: TGTGCCAGCAGTCGGACAGGGGGCGGGAATCAGCCCCAGCATTTT. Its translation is CASSRTGGGNQPQHF.

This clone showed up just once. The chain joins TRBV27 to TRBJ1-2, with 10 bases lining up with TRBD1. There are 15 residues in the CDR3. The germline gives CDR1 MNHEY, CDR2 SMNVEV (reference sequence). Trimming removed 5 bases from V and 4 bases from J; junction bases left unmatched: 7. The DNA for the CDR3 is TGTGCCAGCAGTCCCGGACAGGGGGTGGGCTATGGCTACACCTTC. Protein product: CASSPGQGVGYGYTF.

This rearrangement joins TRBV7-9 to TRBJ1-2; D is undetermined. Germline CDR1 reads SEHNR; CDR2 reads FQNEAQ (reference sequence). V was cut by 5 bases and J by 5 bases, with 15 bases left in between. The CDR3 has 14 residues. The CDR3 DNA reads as TGTGCCAGCAGCCCCCTCGCAACTATGTATGGCTACACCTTC. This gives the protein CASSPLATMYGYTF.

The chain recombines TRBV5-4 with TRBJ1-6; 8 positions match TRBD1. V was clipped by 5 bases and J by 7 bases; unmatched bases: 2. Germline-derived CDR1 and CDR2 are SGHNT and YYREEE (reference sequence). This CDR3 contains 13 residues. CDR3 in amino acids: CASRTGDNSPLHF. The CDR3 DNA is TGTGCCAGCAGGACAGGGGACAATTCACCCCTCCACTTT.

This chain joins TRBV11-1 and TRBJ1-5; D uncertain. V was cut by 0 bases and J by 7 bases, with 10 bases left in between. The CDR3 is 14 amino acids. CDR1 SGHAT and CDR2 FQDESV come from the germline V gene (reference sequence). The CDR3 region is CASSLAPVRQPQHF. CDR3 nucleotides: TGTGCCAGCAGCTTAGCTCCAGTGAGACAGCCCCAGCATTTT.